The next 15 T cell receptor beta chains were all read from a single sample in a study of T cells after yellow fever vaccination (dated by TCRdb to between 2018 and 2020). Explained via the paper, the treatment or condition label denotes: live attenuated yellow fever vaccine strain. Libraries were built with 5' RACE. The instrument was an Illumina NovaSeq 6000. TCRdb applied fastp at Q25 and MiXCR to the public reads, then kept only in-frame beta chains. Each CDR3 protein appears once, grouped with its most common genes and DNA. This sample has 180,000 or so distinct CDR3 sequences in its table, and approximately 10% of those were observed once. The top ten constitute about 40% of the sample. This material consisted of CD8+ T cells sorted from PBMCs, taken 15 days after the yellow fever booster vaccination. The receptors were gathered from a man aged 18 to 29 who received the YFV17D yellow fever vaccine.

This clonotype came up a few times. The chain recombines TRBV11-2 with TRBJ2-2, with 7 bases lining up with TRBD2. The V gene's germline CDR1 is SGHAT and CDR2 FQNNGV. V lost 5 bases and J lost 3; bases outside the gene matches: 3. The CDR3 has 14 residues. The CDR3 DNA is TGTGCCAGCAGCCGAGCGGGGTACACCGGGGAGCTGTTTTTT. Its protein is CASSRAGYTGELFF.

Only a few counts were recorded for this clonotype. V and J are TRBV15 and TRBJ1-1, with a tentative D call TRBD1 (5 bases). The length of the CDR3 is 13 residues. Per germline, CDR1 LNHNV and CDR2 YYDKDF (reference sequence). The germline V and J ends were trimmed by 8 bases and 0 bases, with 10 bases remaining between them. CDR3: CATVGELNTEAFF. The CDR3 DNA sequence: TGTGCCACCGTAGGGGAACTGAACACTGAAGCTTTCTTT.

The table lists this clonotype with a few counts. The V and J genes are TRBV20-1 and TRBJ2-1, with D possibly called TRBD1 or TRBD2 (5 bases each). Per the germline V gene, CDR1 is DFQATT and CDR2 is SNEGSKA (reference sequence). This CDR3 has 13 amino acids. Trimming shortened V by 0 bases and J by 6 bases, and 9 bases separated the two germline ends. Here the CDR3 reads CSAREGRSNEQFF. For the CDR3, the DNA is TGCAGTGCTAGAGAGGGACGGTCCAATGAGCAGTTCTTC.

V and J are TRBV11-2 and TRBJ2-3, with no clear D. Germline CDR1 reads SGHAT; CDR2 reads FQNNGV. Trimming shortened V by 0 bases and J by 6 bases, and 10 bases separated the two germline ends. The CDR3 sequence is 14 residues long. The CDR3: CASSLERRRDTQYF. The CDR3 DNA reads as TGTGCCAGCAGCTTAGAAAGACGACGGGATACGCAGTATTTT.

This clonotype was found a few times. This chain connects TRBV7-9 to TRBJ2-5; TRBD2 aligns across 7 bases. The CDR3 spans 14 residues. Germline CDR1 and CDR2: SEHNR and FQNEAQ (reference sequence). Germline trimming cut 4 bases from V and 3 bases from J; bases unmatched to any gene: 5. The CDR3 protein is CASSWLAVEETQYF. CDR3 nucleotides: TGTGCCAGCAGCTGGCTAGCGGTAGAAGAGACCCAGTACTTC.

The chain recombines TRBV20-1 with TRBJ2-3, with D perhaps matching TRBD1 (5 bases). V was shortened by 1 base and J by 4 bases, with 15 bases between the two germline ends. The CDR3 is made up of 15 amino acids. Germline assignment: CDR1 DFQATT and CDR2 SNEGSKA (reference sequence). The CDR3 DNA follows: TGCAGTGCTAGAGTTCTCAGGGTGGGATCAGATACGCAGTATTTT. Its translation: CSARVLRVGSDTQYF.

This clonotype occurred a few times. The chain uses TRBV27 and TRBJ2-3; D might be TRBD1 (6 bases). Trimming shortened V by 4 bases and J by 1 base, and 15 bases separated the two germline ends. Germline V gene data show CDR1 as MNHEY and CDR2 as SMNVEV (reference sequence). This CDR3 is built from 16 residues. The chain's CDR3 is CASSSTLQGGTDTQYF. The CDR3 nucleotides are TGTGCCAGCAGTTCCACCTTACAGGGAGGCACAGATACGCAGTATTTT.

The rearrangement joins TRBV15 to TRBJ2-7, with 9 nucleotides matching TRBD2. The CDR3 length is 17 residues. The V gene end was trimmed by 1 base and the J gene end by 1 base; junction bases not matched to a gene: 8. Germline values: CDR1 LNHNV, CDR2 YYDKDF (reference sequence). The DNA for the CDR3 is TGTGCCACCAGCAGAGGACGGGTAGGACTAGCGTCCTACGAGCAGTACTTC. It encodes CATSRGRVGLASYEQYF. The variable domain in full, completed from reference TRBV15 and TRBJ2-7, reads DAMVIQNPRYQVTQFGKPVTLSCSQTLNHNVMYWYQQKSSQAPKLLFHYYDKDFNNEADTPDNFQSRRPNTSFCFLDIRSPGLGDTAMYLCATSRGRVGLASYEQYFGPGTRLTVT.

The V call is TRBV20-1, the J call TRBJ2-7; D is perhaps TRBD2 (6 bases). The CDR3 spans 14 residues. Between the trimmed V and J ends, which lost 5 bases and 1 base, there was a span of 15 bases. The germline gives CDR1 DFQATT, CDR2 SNEGSKA (reference sequence). Written as DNA, the CDR3 is TGCAGTGCTGGCAGCCCGGGGGAATCCTACGAGCAGTACTTC. Its protein is CSAGSPGESYEQYF.

As for this clonotype: One end of the junction is discordant with germline, which a read error may explain. The chain links TRBV14 to TRBJ2-7; D gene ambiguous. In germline, CDR1 is SGHDN, CDR2 FVKESK. The CDR3 totals 13 residues. The CDR3 loop reads CASRQDRRYEQYF. For the CDR3, the DNA is TGTGCCAGCAGACAAGATCGGCGTTACGAGCAGTACTTC.

This clonotype was picked up many times. The V and J genes are TRBV24-1 and TRBJ1-1; no reliable D call. The CDR3 spans 13 residues. Between the trimmed V and J ends, which lost 5 bases and 5 bases, there was a span of 11 bases. The germline V gene has CDR1 KGHDR and CDR2 SFDVKD. The CDR3 nucleotides read TGTGCCACCAGTGGGGATTCAGGAACTGAAGCTTTCTTT. Translation gives CATSGDSGTEAFF.

This clonotype was seen a few times. The chain joins TRBV27 to TRBJ2-2; 7 bases match TRBD1. Germline CDR1 MNHEY, CDR2 SMNVEV (reference sequence). This CDR3 is built from 14 residues. V shed 6 bases and J 4 bases; nucleotides not matched to a gene: 5. In DNA, the CDR3 is TGTGCCAGCAGCGCACAGGGGCCCACCGGGGAGCTGTTTTTT. Translation gives CASSAQGPTGELFF.

The chain recombines TRBV5-4 with TRBJ2-3; D perhaps matches TRBD1 (5 bases). Trimming took off 3 bases at V and 4 bases at J, with 15 bases between the two ends. CDR3 length equals 15 residues. The germline V gene has CDR1 SGHNT and CDR2 YYREEE (reference sequence). This CDR3 is CASSSGFSGADTQYF. The CDR3 DNA follows: TGTGCCAGCAGCTCAGGGTTTAGTGGAGCAGATACGCAGTATTTT. Full variable domain (rest looked up from reference TRBV5-4 and TRBJ2-3): ETGVTQSPTHLIKTRGQQVTLRCSSQSGHNTVSWYQQALGQGPQFIFQYYREEENGRGNFPPRFSGLQFPNYSSELNVNALELDDSALYLCASSSGFSGADTQYFGPGTRLTVL.

This rearrangement joins TRBV6-6 to TRBJ2-7, with a possible D match to TRBD1 (5 bases). CDR3 length equals 13 residues. Trimming left V 6 bases short and J 4 bases short, with 13 bases between. Germline V gene data show CDR1 as MNHNY and CDR2 as SVGAGI (reference sequence). DNA of the CDR3: TGTGCCAGCAGATTAGACAGAATGTACGAGCAGTACGTC. It codes for CASRLDRMYEQYV.

This clonotype was detected many times. The rearrangement uses TRBV2 and TRBJ2-3; TRBD2 might be the D (7 bases). Trimming pared 6 bases from V and 0 bases from J, leaving 19 bases between. CDR1 is SNHLY and CDR2 is FYNNEI in the germline V gene. This CDR3 is 17 amino acids long. CDR3 coding DNA: TGTGCCAGCAGCACATCCTATGCGGGGGCCAGCACAGATACGCAGTATTTT. This translates into CASSTSYAGASTDTQYF.